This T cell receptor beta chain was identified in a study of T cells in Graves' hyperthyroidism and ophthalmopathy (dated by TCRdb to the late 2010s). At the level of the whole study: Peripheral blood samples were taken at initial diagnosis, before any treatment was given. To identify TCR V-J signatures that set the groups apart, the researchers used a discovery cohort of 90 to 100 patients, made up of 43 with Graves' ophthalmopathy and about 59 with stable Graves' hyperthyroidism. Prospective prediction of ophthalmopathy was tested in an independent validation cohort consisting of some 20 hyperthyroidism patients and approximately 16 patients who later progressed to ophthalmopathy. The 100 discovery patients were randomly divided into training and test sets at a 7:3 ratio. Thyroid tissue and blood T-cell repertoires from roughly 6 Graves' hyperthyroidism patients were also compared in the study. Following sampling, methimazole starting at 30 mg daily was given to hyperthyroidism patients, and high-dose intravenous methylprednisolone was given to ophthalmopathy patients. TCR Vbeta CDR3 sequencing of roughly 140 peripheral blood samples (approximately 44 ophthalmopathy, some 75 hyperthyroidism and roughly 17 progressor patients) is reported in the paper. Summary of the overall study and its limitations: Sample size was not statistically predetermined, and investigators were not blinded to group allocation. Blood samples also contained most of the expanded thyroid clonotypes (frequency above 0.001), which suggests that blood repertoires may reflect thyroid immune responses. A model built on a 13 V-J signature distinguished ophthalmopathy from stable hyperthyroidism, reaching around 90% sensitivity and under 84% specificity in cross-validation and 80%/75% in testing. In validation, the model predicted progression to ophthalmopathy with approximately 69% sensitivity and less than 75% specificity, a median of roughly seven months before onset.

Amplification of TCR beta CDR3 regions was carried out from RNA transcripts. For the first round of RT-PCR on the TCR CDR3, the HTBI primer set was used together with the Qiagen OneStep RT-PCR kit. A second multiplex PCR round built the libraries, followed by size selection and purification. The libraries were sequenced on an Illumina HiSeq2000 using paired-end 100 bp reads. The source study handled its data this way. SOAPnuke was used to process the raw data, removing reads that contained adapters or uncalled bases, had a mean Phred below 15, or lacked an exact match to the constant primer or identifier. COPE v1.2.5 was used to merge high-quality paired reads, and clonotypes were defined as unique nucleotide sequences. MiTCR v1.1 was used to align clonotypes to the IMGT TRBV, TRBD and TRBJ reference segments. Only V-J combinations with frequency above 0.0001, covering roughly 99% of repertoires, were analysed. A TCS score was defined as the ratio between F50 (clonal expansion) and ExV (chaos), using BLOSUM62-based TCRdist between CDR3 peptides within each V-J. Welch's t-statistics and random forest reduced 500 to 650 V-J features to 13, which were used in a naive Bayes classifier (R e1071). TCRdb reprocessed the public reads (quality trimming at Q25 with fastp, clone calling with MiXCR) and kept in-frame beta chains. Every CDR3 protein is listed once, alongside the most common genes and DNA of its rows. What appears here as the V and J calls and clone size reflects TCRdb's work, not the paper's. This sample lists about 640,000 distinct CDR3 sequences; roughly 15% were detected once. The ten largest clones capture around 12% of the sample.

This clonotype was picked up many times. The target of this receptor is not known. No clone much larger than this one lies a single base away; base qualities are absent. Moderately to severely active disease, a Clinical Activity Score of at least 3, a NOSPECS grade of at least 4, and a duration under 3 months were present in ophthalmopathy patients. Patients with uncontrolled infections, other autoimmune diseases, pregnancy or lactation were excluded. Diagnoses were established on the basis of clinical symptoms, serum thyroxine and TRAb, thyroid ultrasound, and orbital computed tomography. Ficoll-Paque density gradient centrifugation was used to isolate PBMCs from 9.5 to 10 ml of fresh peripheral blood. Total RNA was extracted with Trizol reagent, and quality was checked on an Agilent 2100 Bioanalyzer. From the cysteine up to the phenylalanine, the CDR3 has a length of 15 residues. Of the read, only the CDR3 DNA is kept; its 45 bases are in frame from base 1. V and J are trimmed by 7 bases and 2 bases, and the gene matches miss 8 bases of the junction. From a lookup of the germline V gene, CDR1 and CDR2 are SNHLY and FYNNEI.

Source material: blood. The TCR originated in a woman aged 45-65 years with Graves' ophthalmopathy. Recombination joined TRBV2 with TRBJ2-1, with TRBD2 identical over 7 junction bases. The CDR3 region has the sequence CASNPASGAYNEQFF. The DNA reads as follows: TGTGCCAGCAATCCCGCTAGCGGCGCCTACAATGAGCAGTTCTTC.